This T cell receptor (beta chain) originates from a study of CXCR3-negative and CXCR3-positive naive CD8 T cells. About the research overall: Some 150 million TRB reads in total, about 1.5 +/- 0.3 million per library.

Details on this clonotype: What it recognizes is unknown.

Through 5' RACE with UMI labels, the TRB cDNA libraries were prepared. TCRdb re-analyzed the 5' RACE reads; it lists each CDR3 protein once, without DNA. Recorded for this sample: over 95,000 distinct CDR3 sequences. Study results and caveats: Greater hydrophobicity was found in TRB CDR3s of CXCR3-positive naive cells than of CXCR3-negative naive cells. Sequencing showed both naive subsets with comparably high diversity, and memory CD8+ cells much lower.

This CDR3 has 16 residues. Per germline, CDR1 LNHNV and CDR2 YYDKDF (reference sequence). This TCR was recovered from a human donor in good health. Some clones in this sample may be carry-over from other donors' samples. The source material was naive CXCR3+ CD8+ T cells from blood. Subset indicated: CD45RO-CCR7+CD27+CD95- naive CD8+ T cells expressing CXCR3 (TNR3+). The chain joins TRBV15 to TRBJ2-2. This CDR3 is CATSPNLAVGTGELFF.